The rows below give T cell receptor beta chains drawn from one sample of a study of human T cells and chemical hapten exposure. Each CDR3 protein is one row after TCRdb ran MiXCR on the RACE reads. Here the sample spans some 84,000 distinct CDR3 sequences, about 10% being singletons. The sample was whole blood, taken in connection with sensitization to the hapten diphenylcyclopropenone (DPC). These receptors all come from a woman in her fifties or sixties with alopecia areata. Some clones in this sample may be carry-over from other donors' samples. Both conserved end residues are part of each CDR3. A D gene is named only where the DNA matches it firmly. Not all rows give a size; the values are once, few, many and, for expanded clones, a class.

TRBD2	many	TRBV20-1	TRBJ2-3	TGCAGTGCCCGGCCTAGCGGGAGCACAGATACGCAGTATTTT	CSARPSGSTDTQYF
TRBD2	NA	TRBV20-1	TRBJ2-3	TGCAGTGCTAGTTCAAGCGGGAGAAGTGCAGATACGCAGTATTTT	CSASSSGRSADTQYF
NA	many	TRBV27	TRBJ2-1	TGTGCCAGTCACCCTAGGGTCGCGGGCGAGCAGTTCTTC	CASHPRVAGEQFF
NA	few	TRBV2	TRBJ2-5	TGTGCCAGCAGTGTCTTGTTCGGGACCCAGTACTTC	CASSVLFGTQYF
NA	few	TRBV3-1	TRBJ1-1	TGTGCCAGCAGAAGGAACACTGAAGCTTTCTTT	CASRRNTEAFF
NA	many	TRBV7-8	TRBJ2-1	TGTGCCAGCAGCTTACCAGCCAATGAGCAGTTCTTC	CASSLPANEQFF
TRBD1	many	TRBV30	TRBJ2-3	TGTGCCCAGGACAGGGGTGAGACAGATACGCAGTATTTT	CAQDRGETDTQYF
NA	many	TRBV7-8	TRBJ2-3	TGTGCCAGCAGCTTAGCATTACTAGCTGGGGGAAATACGCAGTATTTT	CASSLALLAGGNTQYF
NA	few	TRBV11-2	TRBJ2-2	TGTGCCAGCAGCTCCGACCCCAGCCCCGGGGAGCTGTTTTTT	CASSSDPSPGELFF
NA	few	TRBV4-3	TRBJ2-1	TGCGCCAGCAGCCAAGATCCCCCTTCATACGGCCTCGGGACGGCCGACAATGAGCAGTTCTTC	CASSQDPPSYGLGTADNEQFF
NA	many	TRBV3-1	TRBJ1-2	TGTGCCAGCAGCCGGACCGACTATGGCTACACCTTC	CASSRTDYGYTF
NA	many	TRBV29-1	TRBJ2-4	TGCAGCGTTGAAGGGCCCGGAGGAAACATTCAGTACTTC	CSVEGPGGNIQYF
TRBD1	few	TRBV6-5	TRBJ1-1	TGTGCCAGCAGTTCCCTGGGACAGATGAACACTGAAGCTTTCTTT	CASSSLGQMNTEAFF
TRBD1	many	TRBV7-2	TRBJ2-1	TGTGCCAGCAGCTCAGGGGGATTCTCGCGCAATGAGCAGTTCTTC	CASSSGGFSRNEQFF
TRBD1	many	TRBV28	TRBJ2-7	TGTGCCAGCAGTTCCCCGGGACAGAGGTACGAGCAGTACTTC	CASSSPGQRYEQYF
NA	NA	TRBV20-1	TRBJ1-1	TGCAGTGCTAGTGAGGCTTTCTTT	CSASEAFF
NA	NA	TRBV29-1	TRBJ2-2	TGCAGCGTTGGCCGAGACGGAGATACCACCGGGGAGCTGTTTTTT	CSVGRDGDTTGELFF
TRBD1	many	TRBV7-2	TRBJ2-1	TGTGCCAGCAGCTACCAGAGCCGGGACAGGCGCCCGTATGAGCAGTTCTTC	CASSYQSRDRRPYEQFF
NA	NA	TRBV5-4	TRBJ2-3	TGTGCCAGCAGCTTGGCCGGGGCAGATACGCAGTATTTT	CASSLAGADTQYF
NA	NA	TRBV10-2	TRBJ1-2	TGCGCCAGCAGTGAGTCGGCGGCACCTGGTGGCTACACCTTC	CASSESAAPGGYTF
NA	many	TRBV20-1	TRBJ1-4	TGCAGTGCTAGAGGTTGGATCGGCAGGGTTGGATCTGCAACTAATGAAAAACTGTTTTTT	CSARGWIGRVGSATNEKLFF
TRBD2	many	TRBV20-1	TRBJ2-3	TGCAGTGCTTTTCGGAGTAGCGGGACTAGCACAGATACGCAGTATTTT	CSAFRSSGTSTDTQYF
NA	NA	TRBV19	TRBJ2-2	TGTGCCAGTAGCTTCTCGTCAGAGAACACCGGGGAGCTGTTTTTT	CASSFSSENTGELFF
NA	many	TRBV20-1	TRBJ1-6	TGCAGTGCTAGAGAGGACGCAGACGATAATTCACCCCTCCACTTT	CSAREDADDNSPLHF
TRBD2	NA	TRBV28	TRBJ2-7	TGTGCCAGCAGTTCCCCAATGGGGGGCGGGAGGGCCTACGAGCAGTACTTC	CASSSPMGGGRAYEQYF
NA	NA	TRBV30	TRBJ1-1	TGTGCCTGGATGCGGGGGATGAACACTGAAGCTTTCTTT	CAWMRGMNTEAFF
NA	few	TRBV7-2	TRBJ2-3	TGTGCCAGCAGCTCCTCCCTAGGGTCAGGGCGAGATACGCAGTATTTT	CASSSSLGSGRDTQYF
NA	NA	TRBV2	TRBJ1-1	TGTGCCAGCCTCCCTAACGGGCATAACACTGAAGCTTTCTTT	CASLPNGHNTEAFF
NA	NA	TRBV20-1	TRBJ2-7	TGCAGTGCTGCTCGGAGCGCCTACGAGCAGTACTTC	CSAARSAYEQYF
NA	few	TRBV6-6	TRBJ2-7	TGTGCCAGCTCTCCCCTAGCGATTTTCTCCTACGAGCAGTACTTC	CASSPLAIFSYEQYF
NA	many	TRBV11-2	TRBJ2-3	TGTGCCAGCAGCTTAAGCCACACAGATACGCAGTATTTT	CASSLSHTDTQYF
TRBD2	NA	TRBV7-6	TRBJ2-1	TGTGCCAGCAGCCACGCGGGACTAGCGAATGAGCAGTTCTTC	CASSHAGLANEQFF
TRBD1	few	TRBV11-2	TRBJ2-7	TGTGCCAGCAGCCCGGGACAGAACTCCTACGAGCAGTACTTC	CASSPGQNSYEQYF
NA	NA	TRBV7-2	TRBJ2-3	TGTGCCGGGGAGCCGGGTTGGGGCACAGATACGCAGTATTTT	CAGEPGWGTDTQYF
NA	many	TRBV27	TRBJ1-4	TGTGCCAGCAGTTTAACGGGGGCTTCTAATGAAAAACTGTTTTTT	CASSLTGASNEKLFF
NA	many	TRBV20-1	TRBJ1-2	TGCAGTGCTAGAGATAGGGGCCAGTCTTATGGCTACACCTTC	CSARDRGQSYGYTF
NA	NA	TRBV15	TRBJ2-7	TGTGCCACCAGCAGAGATAAGGGCACAGGGCAGTACTTC	CATSRDKGTGQYF
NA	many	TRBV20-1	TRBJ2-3	TGCAGTGCTATCTTTGCAAGCACAGATACGCAGTATTTT	CSAIFASTDTQYF
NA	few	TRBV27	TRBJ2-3	TGTGCCAGCAGCCAAAGGGTCCCCCCTAGCACAGATACGCAGTATTTT	CASSQRVPPSTDTQYF
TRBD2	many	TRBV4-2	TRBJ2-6	TGTGCCAGCAGCCCCCGACTAGCGGGAGTCGACTCTGGGGCCAACGTCCTGACTTTC	CASSPRLAGVDSGANVLTF
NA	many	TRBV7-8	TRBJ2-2	TGTGCCAGCAGGGAGCTCCCAGCCGGGGAGCTGTTTTTT	CASRELPAGELFF
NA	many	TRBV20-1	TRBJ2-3	TGCAGTGCAAACCCAGGGACGCAGTATTTT	CSANPGTQYF
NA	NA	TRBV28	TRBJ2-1	TGTGCCAGCAGTCCCCCGCTAGCGGAGCAGTTCTTC	CASSPPLAEQFF
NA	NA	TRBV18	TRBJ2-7	TGTGCCAGCTCACCTGCGGGTAGTAACTACGAGCAGTACTTC	CASSPAGSNYEQYF
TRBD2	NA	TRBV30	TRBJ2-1	TGTGCCTGGAGTTACCCGGGTAGCGGGTACAATGAGCAGTTCTTC	CAWSYPGSGYNEQFF
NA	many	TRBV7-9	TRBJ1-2	TGTGCCAGCAGCTTAACTGGCGGGTCTCAGGGCTACACCTTC	CASSLTGGSQGYTF
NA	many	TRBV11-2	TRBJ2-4	TGTGCCAGCAGCTATTTCTCCGGGGCAGGGAGGAACATTCAGTACTTC	CASSYFSGAGRNIQYF
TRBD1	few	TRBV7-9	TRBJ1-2	TGTGCCAGCAGCCCCGGACAGGCCGGCGGCTACACCTTC	CASSPGQAGGYTF
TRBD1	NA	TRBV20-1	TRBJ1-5	TGCAGTGCTGGTACGAGGGACAGCCGCAATCAGCCCCAGCATTTT	CSAGTRDSRNQPQHF
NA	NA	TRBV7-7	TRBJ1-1	TGTGCCAGCAGCTTTCTGGGAGTTGGCACTGAAGCTTTCTTT	CASSFLGVGTEAFF
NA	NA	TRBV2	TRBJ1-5	TGTGCCAGCCGGGCCCGGGACGGAAACAATCAGCCCCAGCATTTT	CASRARDGNNQPQHF
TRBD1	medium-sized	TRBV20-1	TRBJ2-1	TGCAGTGCTAGATCCCACAGGGGGAATGAGCAGTTCTTC	CSARSHRGNEQFF
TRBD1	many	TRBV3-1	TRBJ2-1	TGTGCCAGCAGCCGCCCCGGACAGGGCTACAATGAGCAGTTCTTC	CASSRPGQGYNEQFF
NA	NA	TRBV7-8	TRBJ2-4	TGTGCCAGCAGCTTAGAGGGGATGGCCAAAAACATTCAGTACTTC	CASSLEGMAKNIQYF
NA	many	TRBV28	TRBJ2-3	TGTGCCAGCAGTTTTAGGGGGGGCAGGGATACGCAGTATTTT	CASSFRGGRDTQYF
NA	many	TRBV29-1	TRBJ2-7	TGCAGCGCCCGAGGTGGGGGGTCCGTGCGGCCCTACGAGCAGTACTTC	CSARGGGSVRPYEQYF
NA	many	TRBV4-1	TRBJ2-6	TGCGCCAGCAGCCAAGGGCAGGGTAATTCTGGGGCCAACGTCCTGACTTTC	CASSQGQGNSGANVLTF
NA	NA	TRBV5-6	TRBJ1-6	TGTGCCAGCAGCTTTAGTATGGGTAATTCACCCCTCCACTTT	CASSFSMGNSPLHF
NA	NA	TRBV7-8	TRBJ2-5	TGTGCCAGCAGCTTAAACAGGCTAGGAGGGGAAGAGACCCAGTACTTC	CASSLNRLGGEETQYF